This T cell receptor (beta chain) came from a study of vaccination and CD4 T cells after COVID-19. Whole-study context: Timing of post-vaccine sample collection was a median approximately 79 days after dose two, with a range of 14 to 241. Stimulation used overlapping spike peptides from SARS-CoV-2, HCoV-NL63, HCoV-OC43 and HCoV-229E.

Whole-study results and caveats: With convalescent patients, a median 86.3% of reactive clones emerged solely after vaccination.

Concerning this clonotype itself: No antigen is known for it.

The Oncomine TCR Beta short-read assay was what sequenced the DNA obtained from cultured CD4+ T cells. TCRdb re-called the PCR reads with MiXCR, one entry per CDR3 protein. The data contain over 8,000 distinct CDR3 sequences, 50% to 70% of them seen just once; the ten biggest clones take up roughly 7.2%. The CDR3 contains 13 residues. CDR1 and CDR2 (germline): SGHDN, FVKESK. Trimming removed 4 bases at V and 6 bases at J, with 10 bases between. This sample's treatment: approximately 10-day PBMC culture with coronavirus spike peptide pools or control peptides (ViraFEST assay). PBMCs, plated at roughly 2 million per well, were grown in the presence of about 9.5 IU/ml IL-2 and approximately 10 ug/ml peptide pools.

The receptor's source is a human donor who had recovered from COVID-19. The genes are TRBV14 and TRBJ1-5; the D is unclear. Sequenced material: CD4+ T cells from blood, cultured in vitro. Here the CDR3 reads CASSPMTFQPQHF. The CDR3, as DNA: TGTGCCAGCAGCCCAATGACATTTCAGCCCCAGCATTTT.